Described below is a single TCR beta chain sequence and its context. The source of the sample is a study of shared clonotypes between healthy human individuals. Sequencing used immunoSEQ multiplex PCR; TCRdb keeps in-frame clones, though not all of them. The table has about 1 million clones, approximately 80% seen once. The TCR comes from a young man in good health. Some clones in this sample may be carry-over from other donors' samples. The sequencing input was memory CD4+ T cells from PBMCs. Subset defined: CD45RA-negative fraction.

CDR3 DNA sequence: TGTGCCAGCAGCGGGGGCGGGGAGCTGTTTTTT. As protein: CASSGGGELFF. The chain carries TRBV5-6 and TRBJ2-2, with D perhaps given as TRBD1 or TRBD2 (5 bases each). Germline values: CDR1 SGHDT, CDR2 YYEEEE. V was pared by 4 bases and J by 7 bases, with 5 bases between. This CDR3 comprises 11 residues.